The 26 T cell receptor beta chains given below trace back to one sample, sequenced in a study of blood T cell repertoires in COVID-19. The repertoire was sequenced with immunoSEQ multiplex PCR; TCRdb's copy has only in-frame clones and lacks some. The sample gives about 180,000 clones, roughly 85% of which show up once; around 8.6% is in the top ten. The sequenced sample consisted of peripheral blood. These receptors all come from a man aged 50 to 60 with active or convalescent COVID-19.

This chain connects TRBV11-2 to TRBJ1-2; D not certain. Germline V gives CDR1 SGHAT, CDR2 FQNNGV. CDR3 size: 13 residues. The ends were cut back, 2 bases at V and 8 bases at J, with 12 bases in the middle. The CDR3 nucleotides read TGTGCCAGCAGCTTATATGAAGCGGAGGGCTACACCTTC. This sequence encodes CASSLYEAEGYTF.

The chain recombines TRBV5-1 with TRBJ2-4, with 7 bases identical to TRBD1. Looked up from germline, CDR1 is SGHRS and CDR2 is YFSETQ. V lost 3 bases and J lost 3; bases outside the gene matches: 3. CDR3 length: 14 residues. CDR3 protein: CASSSGTDKNIQYF. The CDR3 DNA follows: TGCGCCAGCAGCTCCGGGACAGACAAAAACATTCAGTACTTC.

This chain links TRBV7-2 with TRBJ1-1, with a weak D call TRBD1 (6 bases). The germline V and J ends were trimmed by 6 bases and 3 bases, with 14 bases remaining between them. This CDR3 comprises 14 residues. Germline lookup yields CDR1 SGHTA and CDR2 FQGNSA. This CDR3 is CASSYRVVDTEAFF. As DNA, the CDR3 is TGTGCCAGCAGTTACAGGGTAGTTGACACTGAAGCTTTCTTT.

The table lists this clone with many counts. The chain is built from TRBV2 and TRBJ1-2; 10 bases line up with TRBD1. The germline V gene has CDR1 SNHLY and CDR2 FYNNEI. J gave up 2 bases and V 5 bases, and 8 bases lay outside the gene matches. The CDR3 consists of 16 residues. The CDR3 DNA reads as TGTGCCAGCAGTCCAGGGACAGGGGTCGGAAACTATGGCTACACCTTC. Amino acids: CASSPGTGVGNYGYTF.

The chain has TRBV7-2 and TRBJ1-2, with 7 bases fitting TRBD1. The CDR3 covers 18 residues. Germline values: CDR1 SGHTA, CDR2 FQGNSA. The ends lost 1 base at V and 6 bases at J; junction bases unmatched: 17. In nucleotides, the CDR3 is TGTGCCAGCAGCTTAGAGTCTCCCTACGGGACAGTGATTGATGGCTACACCTTC. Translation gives CASSLESPYGTVIDGYTF.

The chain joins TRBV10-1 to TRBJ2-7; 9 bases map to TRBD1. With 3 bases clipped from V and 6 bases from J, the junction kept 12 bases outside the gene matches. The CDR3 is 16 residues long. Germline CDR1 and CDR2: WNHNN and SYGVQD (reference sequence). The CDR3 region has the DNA TGCGCCAGCAGTGAACGGTACGGGACAGGGCTATTCGAGCAGTACTTC. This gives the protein CASSERYGTGLFEQYF.

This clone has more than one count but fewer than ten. The CDR3 coding sequence is TGTGCCAGCAGCCAAAGGGGCTGGGGGGGAAGAAACAATGAGCAGTTCTTC. Translation: CASSQRGWGGRNNEQFF. The rearrangement uses TRBV3-1 (or the pseudogene TRBV3-2) and TRBJ2-1, with 7 bases matching TRBD2. The germline gives CDR1 LGHDT, CDR2 YNNKEL (reference sequence). The CDR3 has 17 amino acids. Germline trimming cut 2 bases from V and 5 bases from J; bases unmatched to any gene: 12.

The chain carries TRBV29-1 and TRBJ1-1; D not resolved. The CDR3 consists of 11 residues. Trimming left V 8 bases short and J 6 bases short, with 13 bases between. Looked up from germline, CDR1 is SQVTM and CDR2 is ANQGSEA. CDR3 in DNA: TGCAGCTCTTTGGAGGGAGCTGAAGCTTTCTTT. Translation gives CSSLEGAEAFF. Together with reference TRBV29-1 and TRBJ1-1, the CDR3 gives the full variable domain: SAVISQKPSRDICQRGTSLTIQCQVDSQVTMMFWYRQQPGQSLTLIATANQGSEATYESGFVIDKFPISRPNLTFSTLTVSNMSPEDSSIYLCSSLEGAEAFFGQGTRLTVV.

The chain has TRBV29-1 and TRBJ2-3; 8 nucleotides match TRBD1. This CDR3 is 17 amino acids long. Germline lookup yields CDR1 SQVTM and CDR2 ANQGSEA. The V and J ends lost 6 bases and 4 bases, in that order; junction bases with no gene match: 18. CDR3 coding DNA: TGCAGCGTGTCCCCGTTCGCCGGGACAGGAATCCCAGATACGCAGTATTTT. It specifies CSVSPFAGTGIPDTQYF.

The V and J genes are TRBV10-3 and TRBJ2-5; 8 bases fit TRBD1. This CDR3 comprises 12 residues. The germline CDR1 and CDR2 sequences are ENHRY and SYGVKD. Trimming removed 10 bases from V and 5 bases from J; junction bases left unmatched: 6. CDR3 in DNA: TGTGCCAGTTCAGGGGGCGCGGAGACCCAGTACTTC. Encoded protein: CASSGGAETQYF.

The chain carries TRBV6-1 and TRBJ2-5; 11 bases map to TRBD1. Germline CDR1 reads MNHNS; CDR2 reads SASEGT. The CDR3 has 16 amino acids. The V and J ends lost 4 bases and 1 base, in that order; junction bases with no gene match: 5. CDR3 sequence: CASSGRTGGFQETQYF. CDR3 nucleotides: TGTGCCAGCAGTGGGAGGACAGGGGGCTTCCAAGAGACCCAGTACTTC.

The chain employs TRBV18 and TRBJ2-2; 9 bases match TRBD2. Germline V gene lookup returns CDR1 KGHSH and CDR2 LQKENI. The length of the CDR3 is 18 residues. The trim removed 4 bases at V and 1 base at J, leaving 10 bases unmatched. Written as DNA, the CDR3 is TGTGCCAGCTCACTCTCAAAACTAGCGGGCCAGAACACCGGGGAGCTGTTTTTT. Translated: CASSLSKLAGQNTGELFF. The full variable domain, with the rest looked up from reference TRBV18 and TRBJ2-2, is NAGVMQNPRHLVRRRGQEARLRCSPMKGHSHVYWYRQLPEEGLKFMVYLQKENIIDESGMPKERFSAEFPKEGPSILRIQQVVRGDSAAYFCASSLSKLAGQNTGELFFGEGSRLTVL.

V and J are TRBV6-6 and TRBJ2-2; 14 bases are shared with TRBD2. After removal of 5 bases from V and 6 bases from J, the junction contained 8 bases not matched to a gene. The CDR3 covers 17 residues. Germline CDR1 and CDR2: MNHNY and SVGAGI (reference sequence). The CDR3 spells CASSRGTSGGSAGELFF. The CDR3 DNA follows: TGTGCCAGCAGTCGGGGGACTAGCGGGGGTTCGGCCGGGGAGCTGTTTTTT.

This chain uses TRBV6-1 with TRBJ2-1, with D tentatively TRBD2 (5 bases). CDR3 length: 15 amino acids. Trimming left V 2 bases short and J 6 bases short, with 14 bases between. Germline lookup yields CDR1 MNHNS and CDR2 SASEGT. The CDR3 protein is CASSESGISRNEQFF. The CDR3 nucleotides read TGTGCCAGCAGTGAATCCGGGATAAGCCGCAATGAGCAGTTCTTC.

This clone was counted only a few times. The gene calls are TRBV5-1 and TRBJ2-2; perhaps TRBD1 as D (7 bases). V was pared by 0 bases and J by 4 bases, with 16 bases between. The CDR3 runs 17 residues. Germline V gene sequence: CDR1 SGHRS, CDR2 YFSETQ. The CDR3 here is CASSLGFGGGGTGELFF. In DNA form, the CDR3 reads TGCGCCAGCAGCTTGGGGTTCGGAGGGGGCGGCACCGGGGAGCTGTTTTTT.

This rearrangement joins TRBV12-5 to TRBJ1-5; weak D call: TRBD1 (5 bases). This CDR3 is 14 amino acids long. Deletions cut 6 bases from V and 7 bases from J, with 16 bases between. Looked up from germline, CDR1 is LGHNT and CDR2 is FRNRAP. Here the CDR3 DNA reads TGTGCTAGTGGCCGGGGGGTCCGGGACCAGCCCCAGCATTTT. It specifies CASGRGVRDQPQHF.

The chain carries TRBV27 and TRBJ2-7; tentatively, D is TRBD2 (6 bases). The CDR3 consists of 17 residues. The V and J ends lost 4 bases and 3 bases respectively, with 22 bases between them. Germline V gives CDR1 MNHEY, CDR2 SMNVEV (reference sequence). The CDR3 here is CASSSVARGSKVYEQYF. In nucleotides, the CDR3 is TGTGCCAGCAGTTCCGTTGCTCGGGGGAGTAAGGTCTACGAGCAGTACTTC.

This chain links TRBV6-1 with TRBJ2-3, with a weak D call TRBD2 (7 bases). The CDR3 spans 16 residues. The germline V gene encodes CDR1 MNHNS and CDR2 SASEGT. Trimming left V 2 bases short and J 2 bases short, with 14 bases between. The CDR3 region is CASSESAGALTDTQYF. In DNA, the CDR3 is TGTGCCAGCAGTGAATCGGCGGGGGCCCTCACAGATACGCAGTATTTT.

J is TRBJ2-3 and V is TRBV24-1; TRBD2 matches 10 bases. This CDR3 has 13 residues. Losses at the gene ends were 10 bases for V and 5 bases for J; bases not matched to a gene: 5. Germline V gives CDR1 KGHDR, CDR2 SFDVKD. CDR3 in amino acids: CATQREGIDTQYF. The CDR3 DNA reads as TGTGCCACTCAGCGGGAGGGGATAGATACGCAGTATTTT.

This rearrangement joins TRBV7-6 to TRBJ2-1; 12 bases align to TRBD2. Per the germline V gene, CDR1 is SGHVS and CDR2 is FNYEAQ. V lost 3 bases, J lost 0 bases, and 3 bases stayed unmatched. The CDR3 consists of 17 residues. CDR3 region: CASSLTSGGISYNEQFF. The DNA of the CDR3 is TGTGCCAGCAGCTTGACTAGCGGGGGTATCTCCTACAATGAGCAGTTCTTC.

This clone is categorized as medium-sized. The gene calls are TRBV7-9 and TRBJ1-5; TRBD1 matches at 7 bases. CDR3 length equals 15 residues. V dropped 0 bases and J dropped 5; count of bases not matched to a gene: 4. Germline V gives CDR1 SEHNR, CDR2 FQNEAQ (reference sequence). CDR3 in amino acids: CASSLAEGADQPQHF. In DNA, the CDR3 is TGTGCCAGCAGCTTAGCGGAGGGGGCGGATCAGCCCCAGCATTTT.

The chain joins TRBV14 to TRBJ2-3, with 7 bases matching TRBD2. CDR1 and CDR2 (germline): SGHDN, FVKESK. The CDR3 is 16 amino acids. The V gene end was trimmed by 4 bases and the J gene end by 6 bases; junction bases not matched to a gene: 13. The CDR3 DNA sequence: TGTGCCAGCAGCCCGTTTAGGAGCGGGGAAGGCGATACGCAGTATTTT. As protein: CASSPFRSGEGDTQYF.

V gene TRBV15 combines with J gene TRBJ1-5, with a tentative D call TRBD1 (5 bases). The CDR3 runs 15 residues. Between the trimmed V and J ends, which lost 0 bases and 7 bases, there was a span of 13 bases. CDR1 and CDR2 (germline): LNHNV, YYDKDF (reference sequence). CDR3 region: CATSRDIGARQPQHF. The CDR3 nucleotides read TGTGCCACCAGCAGAGATATTGGGGCGCGGCAGCCCCAGCATTTT.

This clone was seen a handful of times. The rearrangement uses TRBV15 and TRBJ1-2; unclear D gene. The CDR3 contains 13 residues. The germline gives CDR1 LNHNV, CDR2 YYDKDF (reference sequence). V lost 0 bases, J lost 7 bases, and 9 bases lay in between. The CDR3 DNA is TGTGCCACCAGCAGAGACTCCGGTTTTGGCTACACCTTC. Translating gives CATSRDSGFGYTF.

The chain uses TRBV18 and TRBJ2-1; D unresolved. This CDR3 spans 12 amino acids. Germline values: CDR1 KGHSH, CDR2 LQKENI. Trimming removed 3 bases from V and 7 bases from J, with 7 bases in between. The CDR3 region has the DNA TGTGCCAGCTCACCGAGTCGGAATGAGCAGTTCTTC. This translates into CASSPSRNEQFF. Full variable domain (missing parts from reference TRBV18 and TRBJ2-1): NAGVMQNPRHLVRRRGQEARLRCSPMKGHSHVYWYRQLPEEGLKFMVYLQKENIIDESGMPKERFSAEFPKEGPSILRIQQVVRGDSAAYFCASSPSRNEQFFGPGTRLTVL.

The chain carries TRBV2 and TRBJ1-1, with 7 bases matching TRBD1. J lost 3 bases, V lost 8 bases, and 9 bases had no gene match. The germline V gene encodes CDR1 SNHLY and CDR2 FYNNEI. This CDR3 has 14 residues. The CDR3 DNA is TGTGCCAGCCAAAACAGGGGCGGGGACACTGAAGCTTTCTTT. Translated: CASQNRGGDTEAFF.